This T cell receptor (beta chain) originates from a study of T cells in localized non-small cell lung cancer. The assay was immunoSEQ multiplex PCR, and TCRdb's table has in-frame clones only and misses some. The sample consists of some 50,000 clones, approximately 88% of them appearing once. This CDR3 region has 16 residues. J was trimmed by 3 bases and V by 5 bases; bases with no gene match: 8. Germline V gene data show CDR1 as SGHAT and CDR2 as FQNNGV. The clonotype comes from a man aged 35-69 years with stage III lung adenocarcinoma. Material: peripheral blood mononuclear cells, obtained before any cancer treatment. J is TRBJ2-1 and V is TRBV11-2; 9 nucleotides align to TRBD1. The CDR3 region is CASSHSGQGFYNEQFF. The CDR3, as DNA: TGTGCCAGCAGCCACTCGGGACAGGGATTCTACAATGAGCAGTTCTTC. Variable domain in full (rest from reference TRBV11-2 and TRBJ2-1): EAGVAQSPRYKIIEKRQSVAFWCNPISGHATLYWYQQILGQGPKLLIQFQNNGVVDDSQLPKDRFSAERLKGVDSTLKIQPAKLEDSAVYLCASSHSGQGFYNEQFFGPGTRLTVL.